The 30 T cell receptor beta chains below were found in one sample sequenced in a study of T-cell reconstitution after alpha-beta-depleted transplantation in children. For TCRbeta, the library was prepared with unique molecular identifiers. MiXCR, run by TCRdb on the PCR reads, gives a single entry per CDR3 protein. The repertoire holds 400,000 to 500,000 distinct CDR3 sequences, with approximately 11% as singletons. The sample consisted of PBMCs from the stem cell graft donor, taken from the stem cell graft. The receptor source for this set is a human donor who donated a stem cell graft to a child with acute myeloid leukemia.

This clonotype was counted at least ten times. V is TRBV7-8 and J is TRBJ2-1; D not certain. Deletions cut 5 bases from V and 1 base from J, with 12 bases between. Germline V CDR1 and CDR2: SGHVS, FQNEAQ. There are 15 residues in the CDR3. In DNA, the CDR3 is TGTGCCAGCAGCGCCAAAGGGATTTCCTACAATGAGCAGTTCTTC. Translation gives CASSAKGISYNEQFF.

The J gene is TRBJ1-5, the V gene TRBV5-4; no definite D call. The CDR3 runs 15 residues. Germline-derived CDR1 and CDR2 are SGHNT and YYREEE (reference sequence). V lost 2 bases and J lost 0, with 9 bases in between. Here the CDR3 reads CASSFGTASNQPQHF. CDR3 coding DNA: TGTGCCAGCAGCTTCGGAACAGCTAGCAATCAGCCCCAGCATTTT.

This clonotype was recorded a few times. This chain joins TRBV10-2 and TRBJ2-1, with 9 bases that match TRBD2. Germline lookup yields CDR1 WSHSY and CDR2 SAAADI. Trimming took 4 bases from V and 2 from J; bases not matched to a gene: 9. The CDR3 is made up of 17 amino acids. The CDR3 region has the DNA TGCGCCAGCAGTGGTCTAGCGGGGATCTCCCCCTACAATGAGCAGTTCTTC. Amino acid sequence: CASSGLAGISPYNEQFF.

In this sample, this clonotype turned up once. At one of its ends the junction is not consistent with the germline gene, which may arise from a read error. V gene TRBV7-9 combines with J gene TRBJ2-1; D gene unclear. The V gene's germline CDR1 is SEHNR and CDR2 FQNEAQ (reference sequence). This CDR3 has 9 amino acids. For the CDR3, the DNA is TGCTGGGATGGTGATGAGCAGTTCTTC. This translates into CWDGDEQFF.

The sample holds many counts of this clonotype. This chain uses TRBV20-1 with TRBJ2-1; unclear D gene. V dropped 6 bases and J dropped 7 bases, with 16 bases sitting between them. CDR3 length equals 13 residues. Germline CDR1 DFQATT, CDR2 SNEGSKA (reference sequence). The CDR3 DNA follows: TGCAGTGCCTCGCCCCCTAGTTGGAATGAGCAGTTCTTC. This encodes CSASPPSWNEQFF.

This clonotype occurred many times. The rearrangement uses TRBV7-3 and TRBJ2-2, with 9 nucleotides matching TRBD2. The CDR3 extends over 15 amino acids. Germline V gene data show CDR1 as SGHTA and CDR2 as FQGTGA. The V gene end was trimmed by 4 bases and the J gene end by 5 bases; junction bases not matched to a gene: 5. Here the CDR3 reads CASSSSGTRTGELFF. CDR3 DNA sequence: TGTGCCAGCAGCTCTAGCGGGACTAGGACCGGGGAGCTGTTTTTT.

This clonotype was detected only a few times. The rearrangement uses TRBV12-3 or TRBV12-4 and TRBJ2-2, with D perhaps TRBD2 (6 bases). The CDR3 runs to 16 residues. Between the trimmed V and J ends, which lost 5 bases and 2 bases, there was a span of 15 bases. CDR3 sequence: CASSITGTLNTGELFF. In nucleotides, the CDR3 is TGTGCCAGCAGTATCACCGGGACTTTAAACACCGGGGAGCTGTTTTTT.

This clonotype was observed many times. The chain combines TRBV20-1 with TRBJ2-1, with 9 bases aligning to TRBD2. Germline trimming cut 1 base from V and 5 bases from J; bases unmatched to any gene: 6. Per germline, CDR1 DFQATT and CDR2 SNEGSKA (reference sequence). This CDR3 is built from 15 residues. CDR3 amino acids: CSARGASGANNEQFF. The CDR3 DNA reads TGCAGTGCTAGAGGGGCTAGCGGGGCAAACAATGAGCAGTTCTTC.

The rearrangement joins TRBV9 to TRBJ2-2; D is possibly TRBD2 (5 bases). CDR1 is SGDLS, CDR2 YYNGEE, per germline. Trimming cost V 0 bases and J 4 bases, with 10 bases left between them. The CDR3 extends over 15 amino acids. CDR3 residues: CASSVDRAATGELFF. In nucleotides, the CDR3 is TGTGCCAGCAGCGTAGATCGAGCGGCCACCGGGGAGCTGTTTTTT. The full variable domain, with the rest looked up from reference TRBV9 and TRBJ2-2, is DSGVTQTPKHLITATGQRVTLRCSPRSGDLSVYWYQQSLDQGLQFLIQYYNGEERAKGNILERFSAQQFPDLHSELNLSSLELGDSALYFCASSVDRAATGELFFGEGSRLTVL.

This clonotype was seen more than once but under ten times. This sequence joins TRBV29-1 and TRBJ1-5; TRBD1 agrees at 9 bases. Trimming removed 6 bases from V and 5 bases from J; junction bases left unmatched: 11. The CDR3 loop spans 15 amino acids. The germline CDR1 and CDR2 sequences are SQVTM and ANQGSEA. The CDR3 coding sequence is TGCAGCGTCGCCGGTGGACAGGGGCTCCATCAGCCCCAGCATTTT. Protein sequence: CSVAGGQGLHQPQHF.

This clonotype showed up just a few times. The gene calls are TRBV20-1 and TRBJ2-1; D possibly corresponds to TRBD2 (5 bases). The ends were cut back, 2 bases at V and 0 bases at J, with 14 bases in the middle. Germline values: CDR1 DFQATT, CDR2 SNEGSKA (reference sequence). The CDR3 runs 16 residues. The CDR3, as DNA: TGCAGTGCTAGAAAGGAGGAGCTCAGCTCCTACAATGAGCAGTTCTTC. It encodes CSARKEELSSYNEQFF.

This clonotype was counted between two and nine times. This chain joins TRBV3-1 and TRBJ1-2; maybe TRBD1 (6 bases). V gave up 0 bases and J gave up 6 bases, with 17 bases separating them. The CDR3 extends over 16 amino acids. Germline V gene sequence: CDR1 LGHDT, CDR2 YNNKEL (reference sequence). In nucleotides, the CDR3 is TGTGCCAGCAGCCAAGACCCGGGGGGCTCTGGAGATGGCTACACCTTC. Translating it yields CASSQDPGGSGDGYTF.

The sample holds many counts of this clonotype. The chain recombines TRBV5-1 with TRBJ2-5, with unresolved D. There are 11 residues in the CDR3. V gave up 2 bases and J gave up 4 bases, with 3 bases separating them. Per germline, CDR1 SGHRS and CDR2 YFSETQ. CDR3 bases: TGCGCCAGCAGCTTTCGAGAGACCCAGTACTTC. Encoded protein: CASSFRETQYF.

The sample holds a few counts of this clonotype. This chain links TRBV6-5 with TRBJ2-4, with 7 bases that match TRBD2. Germline CDR1 and CDR2: MNHEY and SVGAGI. The CDR3 runs to 15 residues. Trimming at V came to 2 bases and at J to 7 bases, leaving 8 bases not matched to a gene. The CDR3 is CASSYLGGGLNIQYF. As DNA, the CDR3 is TGTGCCAGCAGTTACCTCGGGGGAGGGCTGAACATTCAGTACTTC.

The genes are TRBV20-1 and TRBJ2-5, with D uncertain. Trimming shortened V by 2 bases and J by 4 bases, and 5 bases separated the two germline ends. CDR1 DFQATT and CDR2 SNEGSKA come from the germline V gene (reference sequence). The CDR3 totals 11 residues. This CDR3 reads CSARHGETQYF. DNA of the CDR3: TGCAGTGCTAGACATGGAGAGACCCAGTACTTC.

This clonotype was seen only a few times. The rearrangement links TRBV27 to TRBJ2-5, with TRBD2 matching 13 bases. Germline assignment: CDR1 MNHEY and CDR2 SMNVEV (reference sequence). The CDR3 is 15 amino acids. Germline trimming cut 7 bases from V and 4 bases from J; bases unmatched to any gene: 6. The CDR3 region has the DNA TGTGCCAGCACCAGGACTAGCGGGGGCCGAGAGACCCAGTACTTC. As protein: CASTRTSGGRETQYF.

J is TRBJ2-1 and V is TRBV11-3; 11 bases match TRBD2. The ends lost 8 bases at V and 1 base at J; junction bases unmatched: 10. The CDR3 spans 17 residues. From germline, CDR1 is SGHNT and CDR2 YENEEA. CDR3 protein: CASSAGLAARSYNEQFF. For the CDR3, the DNA is TGTGCCAGCTCAGCGGGACTAGCGGCCAGATCCTACAATGAGCAGTTCTTC. The complete variable domain, with remaining parts taken from reference TRBV11-3 and TRBJ2-1, reads EAGVVQSPRYKIIEKKQPVAFWCNPISGHNTLYWYLQNLGQGPELLIRYENEEAVDDSQLPKDRFSAERLKGVDSTLKIQPAELGDSAVYLCASSAGLAARSYNEQFFGPGTRLTVL.

V is TRBV5-6 and J is TRBJ1-5, with 8 positions matching TRBD1. Losses at the gene ends were 3 bases for V and 6 bases for J; bases not matched to a gene: 2. The CDR3 has 13 residues. CDR1 is SGHDT, CDR2 YYEEEE, per germline. The CDR3 nucleotides read TGTGCCAGCAGCTCGGACAGGGCTCAGCCCCAGCATTTT. It encodes CASSSDRAQPQHF.

This clonotype turned up a few times. V usage is TRBV6-2 or TRBV6-3 and J usage is TRBJ2-3; TRBD2 is a possible D gene (7 bases). This CDR3 region has 16 residues. Germline loops: CDR1 MNHEY, CDR2 SVGEGT. Trimming cost V 5 bases and J 4 bases, with 19 bases left between them. This CDR3 reads CASSPHGGPSADTQYF. The CDR3 DNA sequence: TGTGCCAGCAGTCCCCACGGGGGGCCCTCGGCAGATACGCAGTATTTT.

This clonotype was detected only a few times. This rearrangement joins TRBV5-6 to TRBJ2-7; D may be TRBD1 or TRBD2 (5 bases each). In germline, CDR1 is SGHDT, CDR2 YYEEEE. V lost 0 bases and J lost 4, with 11 bases in between. This CDR3 has 14 amino acids. The CDR3 DNA sequence: TGTGCCAGCAGCTTGGCGAAATGGGGGTACGAGCAGTACTTC. Protein sequence: CASSLAKWGYEQYF.

There are a few counts of this clonotype. This sequence joins TRBV20-1 and TRBJ2-5; the D gene could be TRBD1 or TRBD2 (5 bases each). The V gene lost 1 base and the J gene lost 5 bases, with 17 bases spanning the gap. Germline loops: CDR1 DFQATT, CDR2 SNEGSKA (reference sequence). The CDR3 consists of 15 residues. CDR3 DNA: TGCAGTGCTAGAGGGGACCGGGGAGATGAGGAGACCCAGTACTTC. This encodes CSARGDRGDEETQYF.

This clonotype came up a few times. V is TRBV12-3 or TRBV12-4 and J is TRBJ1-3, with D perhaps TRBD1 (5 bases). Trimming took off 2 bases at V and 0 bases at J, with 11 bases between the two ends. This CDR3 has 16 residues. The CDR3 sequence is CASSLMQGSSGNTIYF. CDR3 bases: TGTGCCAGCAGTTTAATGCAGGGTTCCTCTGGAAACACCATATATTTT.

This clonotype was observed many times. This chain joins TRBV9 and TRBJ2-2, with 10 bases that match TRBD2. J lost 2 bases, V lost 4 bases, and 11 bases had no gene match. Germline-derived CDR1 and CDR2 are SGDLS and YYNGEE. The CDR3 is 18 amino acids. The CDR3 loop reads CASSRFSSGSFNTGELFF. CDR3 sequence (DNA): TGTGCCAGCAGCCGTTTTTCTAGCGGGAGTTTCAACACCGGGGAGCTGTTTTTT.

V and J are TRBV6-1 and TRBJ2-6, with no clear D. Trimming removed 5 bases from V and 2 bases from J, with 7 bases in between. The germline V gene encodes CDR1 MNHNS and CDR2 SASEGT. The CDR3 is made up of 14 amino acids. CDR3 DNA: TGTGCCAGCAGTCCCCCAGCTGGGGCCAACGTCCTGACTTTC. It encodes CASSPPAGANVLTF.

The gene calls are TRBV27 and TRBJ2-1; weak D call: TRBD2 (6 bases). V was shortened by 8 bases and J by 7 bases, with 9 bases between the two germline ends. This CDR3 contains 11 residues. Looked up from germline, CDR1 is MNHEY and CDR2 is SMNVEV (reference sequence). CDR3 DNA: TGTGCCAGCGGGAGGCCAAATGAGCAGTTCTTC. It codes for CASGRPNEQFF.

This clonotype occurred a few times. V usage is TRBV7-6 and J usage is TRBJ2-3; 12 bases match TRBD2. This CDR3 spans 18 amino acids. CDR1 and CDR2 from the germline V gene are SGHVS and FNYEAQ. Trimming took 2 bases from V and 0 from J; bases not matched to a gene: 6. The CDR3 nucleotides are TGTGCCAGCAGCTTAACAGCGCTAGCGGGGGGGAGCACAGATACGCAGTATTTT. Protein: CASSLTALAGGSTDTQYF. Together with reference TRBV7-6 and TRBJ2-3, the CDR3 gives the full variable domain: GAGVSQSPRYKVTKRGQDVALRCDPISGHVSLYWYRQALGQGPEFLTYFNYEAQQDKSGLPNDRFSAERPEGSISTLTIQRTEQRDSAMYRCASSLTALAGGSTDTQYFGPGTRLTVL.

This clonotype was observed a few times. CDR3 nucleotide sequence: TGTGCCAGCTCACGGTCCTGGGGCATGAACACTGAAGCTTTCTTT. Its translation: CASSRSWGMNTEAFF. The V gene is TRBV18, the J gene TRBJ1-1, with D possibly TRBD1 on 5 matching bases. Trimming shortened V by 4 bases and J by 0 bases, and 12 bases separated the two germline ends. The CDR3 is 15 amino acids. Germline CDR1 KGHSH, CDR2 LQKENI.

J is TRBJ1-1 and V is TRBV7-9; D possibly corresponds to TRBD1 (6 bases). Germline loops: CDR1 SEHNR, CDR2 FQNEAQ (reference sequence). The ends were cut back, 3 bases at V and 6 bases at J, with 23 bases in the middle. This CDR3 region has 17 residues. CDR3 region: CASSFGQGIRPGPEAFF. Written as DNA, the CDR3 is TGTGCCAGCAGCTTTGGTCAGGGGATCCGACCTGGCCCTGAAGCTTTCTTT.

This clonotype has more than one count but fewer than ten. The J gene is TRBJ1-4, the V gene TRBV29-1; D is uncertain. The germline gives CDR1 SQVTM, CDR2 ANQGSEA. The ends were cut back, 7 bases at V and 11 bases at J, with 11 bases in the middle. The CDR3 extends over 10 amino acids. CDR3 sequence reads: CSAYSRKLFF. The CDR3 DNA reads as TGCAGCGCGTACAGTAGGAAACTGTTTTTT.

This clonotype appeared many times. The V call is TRBV6-5, the J call TRBJ2-5; the match to TRBD2 covers 8 bases. Germline V lookup: CDR1 MNHEY, CDR2 SVGAGI. Trimming removed 4 bases from V and 3 bases from J; junction bases left unmatched: 7. The CDR3 is 15 amino acids. The CDR3 sequence: CASSSSPGGEETQYF. The CDR3 bases are TGTGCCAGCAGTTCCTCTCCGGGGGGGGAAGAGACCCAGTACTTC.